Each of the 7 T cell receptor beta chains below was sequenced from the same sample in a study of cytomegalovirus exposure and HLA in healthy donors. The PCR contained 60 Vbeta and 13 Jbeta primers. Method: immunoSEQ multiplex PCR; TCRdb's copy keeps in-frame clones and lacks some. The table shows tens of thousands of clones, with about 60% occurring only once. Source material: PBMCs. Receptor source: a woman in her 40s in good health and CMV-seropositive.

This chain joins TRBV6-5 and TRBJ2-3, with D possibly TRBD2 on 5 matching bases. The CDR3 sequence is 14 residues long. Trimming took 6 bases from V and 2 from J, leaving 12 bases between them. Germline CDR1 reads MNHEY; CDR2 reads SVGAGI. In DNA form, the CDR3 reads TGTGCCAGCAGCCGGGGTCCATACACAGATACGCAGTATTTT. Its translation: CASSRGPYTDTQYF.

This clone has just a few counts. The rearrangement links TRBV7-2 to TRBJ2-1, with 9 bases aligning to TRBD2. Germline loops: CDR1 SGHTA, CDR2 FQGNSA. Trimming took 3 bases from V and 7 from J; bases not matched to a gene: 7. The CDR3 has 15 residues. This chain's CDR3 is CASSFWGAGGNEQFF. CDR3 nucleotide sequence: TGTGCCAGCAGCTTTTGGGGCGCGGGGGGGAATGAGCAGTTCTTC.

This clone occurred a few times. The V and J genes are TRBV4-1 and TRBJ2-1; the match to TRBD2 covers 7 bases. The V and J ends lost 4 bases and 7 bases, in that order; junction bases with no gene match: 22. The CDR3 is made up of 19 amino acids. Germline loops: CDR1 MGHRA, CDR2 YSYEKL. The CDR3 sequence: CASSPQALPRAGARNEQFF. CDR3 nucleotides: TGCGCCAGCAGCCCGCAGGCCCTACCTCGTGCGGGAGCTCGGAATGAGCAGTTCTTC.

V is TRBV4-1 and J is TRBJ2-7; D uncertain. From germline, CDR1 is MGHRA and CDR2 YSYEKL. The CDR3 extends over 15 amino acids. V was trimmed by 0 bases and J by 3 bases, leaving 12 bases between them. CDR3 in amino acids: CASSQEWQAFYEQYF. CDR3 bases: TGCGCCAGCAGCCAAGAATGGCAGGCCTTCTACGAGCAGTACTTC.

This clone was seen a handful of times. The chain joins TRBV29-1 to TRBJ2-2; D ambiguous. Germline V gene lookup returns CDR1 SQVTM and CDR2 ANQGSEA. The CDR3 loop spans 12 amino acids. Trimming cost V 5 bases and J 0 bases, with 4 bases left between them. DNA of the CDR3: TGCAGCGTTCCTGCGAACACCGGGGAGCTGTTTTTT. Translated: CSVPANTGELFF.

Written as DNA, the CDR3 is TGTGCCAGCAGCTCTACTAGCGGGAGGTCCACCTACGAGCAGTACTTC. It encodes CASSSTSGRSTYEQYF. The rearrangement links TRBV7-9 to TRBJ2-7, with 12 nucleotides matching TRBD2. V lost 4 bases to trimming and J lost 2 bases; unmatched junction nucleotides: 6. CDR3 length: 16 amino acids. Germline CDR1 and CDR2: SEHNR and FQNEAQ (reference sequence).

The chain joins TRBV28 to TRBJ1-2; D is unresolved. In germline, CDR1 is MDHEN, CDR2 SYDVKM. The CDR3 has 15 residues. The V end lost 5 bases, the J end lost 2 bases, and 15 bases lay between the germline ends. The CDR3 region has the DNA TGTGCCAGCAGTCTCCGGGCCTCGGGGAACTATGGCTACACCTTC. Its protein product is CASSLRASGNYGYTF.